The 24 T cell receptor beta chains in this list originate from one sample, sequenced in a study of CD4+ T cells in melanoma. Clones were sequenced by immunoSEQ multiplex PCR, and TCRdb holds only the in-frame ones, with some missing. The data show roughly 150,000 clones, 92% seen once. The receptor source for this set is a human donor with melanoma.

The genes are TRBV5-1 and TRBJ1-3; D unresolved. Germline V gene data show CDR1 as SGHRS and CDR2 as YFSETQ. This CDR3 is built from 17 residues. V lost 0 bases and J 2 bases, leaving 15 bases between the germline ends. The CDR3 DNA reads TGCGCCAGCAGCTTGGCGCCTCAACGGGGAACTGGAAACACCATATATTTT. Translated: CASSLAPQRGTGNTIYF.

The chain employs TRBV2 and TRBJ1-2; possibly TRBD1 for D (5 bases). Trimming pared 6 bases from V and 4 bases from J, leaving 15 bases between. The CDR3 is 14 amino acids. Germline-derived CDR1 and CDR2 are SNHLY and FYNNEI. This chain's CDR3 is CASRYTATGYGYTF. CDR3 nucleotide sequence: TGTGCCAGCAGGTACACGGCCACAGGCTATGGCTACACCTTC. Variable domain in full (rest from reference TRBV2 and TRBJ1-2): EPEVTQTPSHQVTQMGQEVILRCVPISNHLYFYWYRQILGQKVEFLVSFYNNEISEKSEIFDDQFSVERPDGSNFTLKIRSTKLEDSAMYFCASRYTATGYGYTFGSGTRLTVV.

The gene calls are TRBV9 and TRBJ2-1, with 12 bases aligning to TRBD2. V was pared by 3 bases and J by 8 bases, with 6 bases of the junction left unmatched. CDR3 length equals 15 residues. Germline V gives CDR1 SGDLS, CDR2 YYNGEE. The CDR3 region is CASSETSGGFDEQFF. The CDR3 DNA reads TGTGCCAGCAGCGAAACTAGCGGGGGGTTCGATGAGCAGTTCTTC.

A few counts support this clone. The V call is TRBV18, the J call TRBJ1-1; D not resolved. V shed 6 bases and J shed 2 bases, with 19 bases lying between them. Germline CDR1 KGHSH, CDR2 LQKENI. The CDR3 spans 16 residues. The CDR3 protein is CASSRTLAGGNTEAFF. CDR3 DNA sequence: TGTGCCAGCTCTCGCACGTTGGCGGGCGGCAACACTGAAGCTTTCTTT.

The rearrangement uses TRBV10-2 and TRBJ2-1; the D is unclear. The CDR3 consists of 14 residues. CDR1 is WSHSY and CDR2 is SAAADI in the germline V gene. With 3 bases removed from V and 5 bases from J, the gap between germline ends came to 11 bases. The CDR3, as DNA: TGCGCCAGCAGTGATCGGTATGGGGACAATGAGCAGTTCTTC. The encoded protein is CASSDRYGDNEQFF.

This sequence joins TRBV10-1 and TRBJ1-5; D is uncertain. Trimming removed 3 bases from V and 2 bases from J, with 14 bases in between. CDR3 length equals 16 residues. In germline, CDR1 is WNHNN, CDR2 SYGVQD (reference sequence). The CDR3 is CASSENGLAGNQPQHF. The CDR3 DNA sequence: TGCGCCAGCAGTGAAAACGGGCTCGCCGGCAATCAGCCCCAGCATTTT.

The V gene is TRBV30, the J gene TRBJ1-5, with D uncertain. In germline, CDR1 is GTSNPN, CDR2 SVGIG (reference sequence). The CDR3 is made up of 13 amino acids. V was shortened by 0 bases and J by 7 bases, with 10 bases between the two germline ends. DNA for the CDR3: TGTGCCTGGAGTGTACAGTCTGCGCAGCCCCAGCATTTT. Its translation is CAWSVQSAQPQHF. Full variable domain (rest looked up from reference TRBV30 and TRBJ1-5): SQTIHQWPATLVQPVGSPLSLECTVEGTSNPNLYWYRQAAGRGLQLLFYSVGIGQISSEVPQNLSASRPQDRQFILSSKKLLLSDSGFYLCAWSVQSAQPQHFGDGTRLSIL.

The V and J genes are TRBV2 and TRBJ1-6; D call uncertain. Germline V gene lookup returns CDR1 SNHLY and CDR2 FYNNEI. V was pared by 1 base and J by 8 bases, with 15 bases between. This CDR3 has 16 residues. This CDR3 reads CASSEVSGGWDSPLHF. DNA of the CDR3: TGTGCCAGCAGTGAAGTGAGTGGAGGGTGGGATTCACCCCTCCACTTT.

The chain has TRBV27 and TRBJ2-7, with TRBD1 identical over 7 bases. CDR1 is MNHEY, CDR2 SMNVEV, per germline (reference sequence). The CDR3 spans 13 residues. Losses at the gene ends were 8 bases for V and 3 bases for J; bases not matched to a gene: 7. Written as DNA, the CDR3 is TGTGCCAGCGGACCACAGGGGTTCTACGAGCAGTACTTC. It specifies CASGPQGFYEQYF.

The chain carries TRBV28 and TRBJ1-2; TRBD1 matches 8 bases. From germline, CDR1 is MDHEN and CDR2 SYDVKM. The V and J ends lost 6 bases and 5 bases, in that order; junction bases with no gene match: 5. The length of the CDR3 is 13 residues. The CDR3 coding sequence is TGTGCCAGCAGGACAGGGGCCCTATATGGCTACACCTTC. It is translated as CASRTGALYGYTF.

The chain recombines TRBV2 with TRBJ1-5; D is unclear. There are 14 residues in the CDR3. CDR1 and CDR2 (germline): SNHLY, FYNNEI. V lost 4 bases and J 0 bases, leaving 7 bases between the germline ends. CDR3: CASSGVNSNQPQHF. For the CDR3, the DNA is TGTGCCAGCAGTGGTGTGAATAGCAATCAGCCCCAGCATTTT.

In this sample, this clone turned up once. V usage is TRBV9 and J usage is TRBJ1-2; a weak D match, TRBD1 (5 bases). Trimming pared 4 bases from V and 8 bases from J, leaving 15 bases between. The CDR3 loop spans 13 amino acids. The germline V gene encodes CDR1 SGDLS and CDR2 YYNGEE. CDR3 sequence reads: CASSLTGAAGYTF. DNA of the CDR3: TGTGCCAGCAGCCTTACCGGGGCCGCAGGCTACACCTTC.

CDR3 nucleotide sequence: TGTGCCAGCAGTTACCCAGGGGGCTCCTACGAGCAGTACTTC. As protein: CASSYPGGSYEQYF. This chain joins TRBV6-5 and TRBJ2-7; 7 positions agree with TRBD1. The CDR3 length is 14 residues. Germline V gene data show CDR1 as MNHEY and CDR2 as SVGAGI. Trimming at V came to 2 bases and at J to 0 bases, leaving 1 base not matched to a gene.

CDR3 bases: TGTGCCAGCGGCATATCAGATACGCAGTATTTT. This translates into CASGISDTQYF. This sequence joins TRBV28 and TRBJ2-3; D is undetermined. V dropped 8 bases and J dropped 4 bases, with 7 bases sitting between them. CDR1 is MDHEN, CDR2 SYDVKM, per germline. The CDR3 sequence is 11 residues long.

The V gene is TRBV5-6, the J gene TRBJ2-5; D is possibly TRBD1 or TRBD2 (5 bases each). The CDR3 has 14 amino acids. Trimming cost V 0 bases and J 1 base, with 7 bases left between them. The germline V gene has CDR1 SGHDT and CDR2 YYEEEE. CDR3 residues: CASSLEGSQETQYF. The DNA of the CDR3 is TGTGCCAGCAGCTTGGAGGGGAGCCAAGAGACCCAGTACTTC. Looking up the rest from reference TRBV5-6 and TRBJ2-5 gives the full variable domain: DAGVTQSPTHLIKTRGQQVTLRCSPKSGHDTVSWYQQALGQGPQFIFQYYEEEERQRGNFPDRFSGHQFPNYSSELNVNALLLGDSALYLCASSLEGSQETQYFGPGTRLLVL.

The genes are TRBV27 and TRBJ2-4; TRBD1 matches 7 bases. This CDR3 spans 15 amino acids. Germline CDR1 is MNHEY and CDR2 is SMNVEV (reference sequence). V was clipped by 5 bases and J by 0 bases; unmatched bases: 4. CDR3 loop: CASSGTDLAKNIQYF. CDR3 nucleotides: TGTGCCAGCAGTGGGACAGATCTAGCCAAAAACATTCAGTACTTC.

In this sample, this clone is medium-sized. This sequence joins TRBV11-2 and TRBJ2-7, with a tentative D call TRBD1 (5 bases). Trimming cost V 8 bases and J 0 bases, with 17 bases left between them. Per germline, CDR1 SGHAT and CDR2 FQNNGV. There are 15 residues in the CDR3. Written as DNA, the CDR3 is TGTGCCAGCTCCTCCTTGCGGCAGGGCTCCTACGAGCAGTACTTC. This translates into CASSSLRQGSYEQYF. Together with reference TRBV11-2 and TRBJ2-7, the CDR3 gives the full variable domain: EAGVAQSPRYKIIEKRQSVAFWCNPISGHATLYWYQQILGQGPKLLIQFQNNGVVDDSQLPKDRFSAERLKGVDSTLKIQPAKLEDSAVYLCASSSLRQGSYEQYFGPGTRLTVT.

The rearrangement joins TRBV13 to TRBJ2-7; perhaps D is TRBD1 or TRBD2 (5 bases each). Per the germline V gene, CDR1 is PRHDT and CDR2 is FYEKMQ (reference sequence). V was pared by 0 bases and J by 2 bases, with 17 bases between. The CDR3 extends over 17 amino acids. CDR3 sequence: CASSLGRDGTLTYEQYF. CDR3 DNA: TGTGCCAGCAGCTTAGGAAGGGACGGCACCTTGACCTACGAGCAGTACTTC.

The chain recombines TRBV18 with TRBJ2-7, with no clear D. CDR3 size: 12 residues. The ends were cut back, 3 bases at V and 4 bases at J, with 7 bases in the middle. The germline V gene encodes CDR1 KGHSH and CDR2 LQKENI. CDR3 loop: CASSPDGYEQYF. In DNA form, the CDR3 reads TGTGCCAGCTCACCCGACGGTTACGAGCAGTACTTC.

The chain links TRBV7-2 to TRBJ1-6, with 9 positions matching TRBD1. Germline CDR1 is SGHTA and CDR2 is FQGNSA. V lost 4 bases and J lost 4; bases outside the gene matches: 14. The CDR3 contains 19 residues. The chain's CDR3 is CASSSRGGTGMEYNSPLHF. CDR3 DNA: TGTGCCAGCAGCTCCCGGGGGGGGACAGGGATGGAATATAATTCACCCCTCCACTTT.

J is TRBJ2-3 and V is TRBV7-9; D might be TRBD2 (6 bases). Germline V CDR1 and CDR2: SEHNR, FQNEAQ (reference sequence). V was pared by 4 bases and J by 2 bases, with 19 bases between. CDR3 length: 17 residues. The CDR3 spells CASSSAGGKRNTDTQYF. CDR3 DNA: TGTGCCAGCAGCTCAGCCGGGGGAAAACGAAACACAGATACGCAGTATTTT.

This clone was observed a handful of times. The chain joins TRBV15 to TRBJ2-7; 9 nucleotides match TRBD1. Germline V CDR1 and CDR2: LNHNV, YYDKDF (reference sequence). After removal of 5 bases from V and 2 bases from J, the junction contained 7 bases not matched to a gene. This CDR3 region has 15 residues. The chain's CDR3 is CATSVSGQGPYEQYF. The CDR3 bases are TGTGCCACCAGCGTATCGGGACAGGGCCCCTACGAGCAGTACTTC.

CDR3 sequence reads: CASSYSYGGTLTEAFF. CDR3 sequence (DNA): TGTGCCAGCAGTTACTCTTACGGGGGAACACTAACTGAAGCTTTCTTT. The chain carries TRBV6-5 and TRBJ1-1; D perhaps matches TRBD1 (5 bases). The CDR3 is made up of 16 amino acids. V lost 0 bases, J lost 5 bases, and 16 bases lay in between. CDR1 MNHEY and CDR2 SVGAGI come from the germline V gene.

The chain joins TRBV5-1 to TRBJ1-3; D gene ambiguous. This CDR3 is built from 15 residues. The V end was cut by 2 bases, the J end by 0 bases, with 9 bases between. CDR1 and CDR2 (germline): SGHRS, YFSETQ. Here the CDR3 reads CASSFDISSGNTIYF. In DNA form, the CDR3 reads TGCGCCAGCAGCTTCGATATCTCCTCTGGAAACACCATATATTTT.